Listed here is a single TCR beta chain. As every portion of the isolated RNA was reverse transcribed, the sequencing read expressed TCRB transcripts. Generated by immunoSEQ multiplex PCR, the TCRdb table keeps only in-frame clones and is missing some. The sample holds 160,000 or so clones, over 8.5% seen once. Only one heparinised blood draw was taken per donor, and its volume averaged around 110 mL. The CDR3 consists of 13 residues. Deletions cut 1 base from V and 5 bases from J, with 8 bases between. Germline CDR1 is MNHEY and CDR2 is SMNVEV (reference sequence). This sample is part of a study of beta chain features in type 1 diabetes.

The receptor was derived from a man aged 18 to 30 in good health. The gene calls are TRBV27 and TRBJ2-5; D ambiguous. The specimen sequenced was central memory CD4+ T cells from blood. The CDR3: CASSLWRSETQYF. The CDR3 region has the DNA TGTGCCAGCAGTTTATGGCGGTCGGAGACCCAGTACTTC.